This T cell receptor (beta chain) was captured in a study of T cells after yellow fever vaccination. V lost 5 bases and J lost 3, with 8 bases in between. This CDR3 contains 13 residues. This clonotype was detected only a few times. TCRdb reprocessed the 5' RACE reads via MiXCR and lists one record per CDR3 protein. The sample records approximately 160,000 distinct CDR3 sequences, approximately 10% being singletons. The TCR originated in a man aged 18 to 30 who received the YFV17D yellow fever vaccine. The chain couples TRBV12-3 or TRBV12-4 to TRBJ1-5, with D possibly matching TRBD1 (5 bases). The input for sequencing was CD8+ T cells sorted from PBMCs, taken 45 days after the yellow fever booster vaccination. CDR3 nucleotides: TGTGCCAGCAGTCCAGGGTTCAATCAGCCCCAGCATTTT. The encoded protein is CASSPGFNQPQHF.